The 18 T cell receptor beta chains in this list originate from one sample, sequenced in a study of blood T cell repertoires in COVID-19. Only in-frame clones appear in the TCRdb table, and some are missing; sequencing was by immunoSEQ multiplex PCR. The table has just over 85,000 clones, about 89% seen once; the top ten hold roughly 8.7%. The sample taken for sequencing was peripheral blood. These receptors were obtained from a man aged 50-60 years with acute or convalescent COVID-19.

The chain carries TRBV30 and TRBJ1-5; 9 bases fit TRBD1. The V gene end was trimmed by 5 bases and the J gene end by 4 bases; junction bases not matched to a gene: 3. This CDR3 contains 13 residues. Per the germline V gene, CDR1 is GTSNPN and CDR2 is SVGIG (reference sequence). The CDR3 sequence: CAWSQGANQPQHF. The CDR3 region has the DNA TGTGCCTGGTCACAGGGGGCGAATCAGCCCCAGCATTTT.

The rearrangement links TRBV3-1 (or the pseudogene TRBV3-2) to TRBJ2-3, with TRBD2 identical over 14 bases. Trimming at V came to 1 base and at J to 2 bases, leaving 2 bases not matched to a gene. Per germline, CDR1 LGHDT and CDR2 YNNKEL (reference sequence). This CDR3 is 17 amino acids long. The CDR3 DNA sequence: TGTGCCAGCAGCCAAGGGACTAGCGGGGGGCCCACAGATACGCAGTATTTT. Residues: CASSQGTSGGPTDTQYF.

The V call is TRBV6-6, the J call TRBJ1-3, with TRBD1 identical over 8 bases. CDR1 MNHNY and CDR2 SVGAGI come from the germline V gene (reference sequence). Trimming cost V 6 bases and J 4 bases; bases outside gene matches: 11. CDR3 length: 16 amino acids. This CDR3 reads CASSRGDRGKGNTIYF. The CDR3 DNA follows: TGTGCCAGCAGCCGTGGCGACAGGGGAAAAGGAAACACCATATATTTT.

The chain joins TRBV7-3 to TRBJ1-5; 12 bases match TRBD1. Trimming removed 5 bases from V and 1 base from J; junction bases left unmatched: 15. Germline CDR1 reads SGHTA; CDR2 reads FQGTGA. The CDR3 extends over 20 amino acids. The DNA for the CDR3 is TGTGCCAGCAGCAAGTCAGCGGGGGACAGGGGGCGCAAGAGCAATCAGCCCCAGCATTTT. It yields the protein CASSKSAGDRGRKSNQPQHF.

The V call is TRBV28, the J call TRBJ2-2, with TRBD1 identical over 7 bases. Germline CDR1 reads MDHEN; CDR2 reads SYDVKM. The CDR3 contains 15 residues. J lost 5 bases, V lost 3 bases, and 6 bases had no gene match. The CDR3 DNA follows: TGTGCCAGCAGTTTCCGACAGGGTTGGACCGGGGAGCTGTTTTTT. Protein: CASSFRQGWTGELFF.

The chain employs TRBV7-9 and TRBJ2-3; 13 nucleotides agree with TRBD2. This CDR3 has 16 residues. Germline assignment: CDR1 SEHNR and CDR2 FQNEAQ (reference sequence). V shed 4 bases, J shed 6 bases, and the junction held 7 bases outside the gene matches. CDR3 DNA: TGTGCCAGCAGCTCAGGGACTAGCGGGGCCAAGGATACGCAGTATTTT. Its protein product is CASSSGTSGAKDTQYF.

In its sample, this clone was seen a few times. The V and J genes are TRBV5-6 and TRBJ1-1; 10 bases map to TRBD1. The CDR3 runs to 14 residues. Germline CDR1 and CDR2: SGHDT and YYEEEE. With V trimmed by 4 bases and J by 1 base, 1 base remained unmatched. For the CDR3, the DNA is TGTGCCAGCAGCAGGACAGGGGGGAACACTGAAGCTTTCTTT. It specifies CASSRTGGNTEAFF.

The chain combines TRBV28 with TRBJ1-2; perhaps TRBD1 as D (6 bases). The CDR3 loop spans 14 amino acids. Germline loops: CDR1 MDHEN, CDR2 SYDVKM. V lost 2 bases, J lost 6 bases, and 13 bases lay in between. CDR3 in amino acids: CASSLLTQGDGYTF. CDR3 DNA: TGTGCCAGCAGTTTACTTACACAGGGCGATGGCTACACCTTC.

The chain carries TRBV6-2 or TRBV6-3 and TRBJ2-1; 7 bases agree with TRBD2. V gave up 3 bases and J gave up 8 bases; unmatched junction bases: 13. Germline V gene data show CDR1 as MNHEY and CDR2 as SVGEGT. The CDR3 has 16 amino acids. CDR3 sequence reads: CASSYPAGNGKDEQFF. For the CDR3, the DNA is TGTGCCAGCAGTTATCCAGCGGGGAATGGTAAAGATGAGCAGTTCTTC.

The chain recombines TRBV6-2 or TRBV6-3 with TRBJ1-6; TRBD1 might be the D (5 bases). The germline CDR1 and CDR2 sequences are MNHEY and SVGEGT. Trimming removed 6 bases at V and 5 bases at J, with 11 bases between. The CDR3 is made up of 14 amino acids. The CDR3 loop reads CASSTTVNNSPLHF. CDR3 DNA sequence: TGTGCCAGCAGCACGACAGTGAATAATTCACCCCTCCACTTT.

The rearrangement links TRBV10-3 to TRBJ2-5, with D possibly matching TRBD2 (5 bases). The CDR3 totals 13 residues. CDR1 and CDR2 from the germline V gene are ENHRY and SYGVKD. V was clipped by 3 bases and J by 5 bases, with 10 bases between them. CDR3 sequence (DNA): TGTGCCATCAGTGAACTAGTGGTGGAGACCCAGTACTTC. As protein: CAISELVVETQYF.

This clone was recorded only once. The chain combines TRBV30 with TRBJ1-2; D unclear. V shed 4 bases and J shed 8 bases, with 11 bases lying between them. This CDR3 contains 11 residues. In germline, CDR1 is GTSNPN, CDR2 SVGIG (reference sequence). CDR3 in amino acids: CAWKSGNGYTF. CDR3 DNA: TGTGCCTGGAAGTCGGGTAACGGCTACACCTTC.

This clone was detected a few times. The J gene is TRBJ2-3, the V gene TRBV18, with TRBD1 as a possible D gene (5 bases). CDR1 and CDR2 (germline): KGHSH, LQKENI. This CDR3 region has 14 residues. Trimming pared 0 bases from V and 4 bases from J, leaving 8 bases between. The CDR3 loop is CASSPPGVSDTQYF. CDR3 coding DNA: TGTGCCAGCTCACCACCAGGGGTATCAGATACGCAGTATTTT.

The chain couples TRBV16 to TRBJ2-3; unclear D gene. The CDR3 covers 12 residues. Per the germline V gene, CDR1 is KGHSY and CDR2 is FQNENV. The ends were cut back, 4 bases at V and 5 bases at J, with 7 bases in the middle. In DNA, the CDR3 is TGTGCCAGCAGCCCCCTAGGAGATACGCAGTATTTT. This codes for CASSPLGDTQYF.

The CDR3 DNA sequence: TGCGCCAGCAGCCAGGGGTGGCAGAACACTGAAGCTTTCTTT. Translation: CASSQGWQNTEAFF. The rearrangement uses TRBV5-1 and TRBJ1-1, with a possible D match to TRBD1 (6 bases). V dropped 4 bases and J dropped 1 base, with 11 bases sitting between them. Germline CDR1 SGHRS, CDR2 YFSETQ. The CDR3 totals 14 residues.

The CDR3 coding sequence is TGTGCCAGCAGTTACAAACGGACAGGGTTGACAGATACGCAGTATTTT. It is translated as CASSYKRTGLTDTQYF. V gene TRBV6-2 or TRBV6-3 combines with J gene TRBJ2-3; 8 bases agree with TRBD1. The CDR3 spans 16 residues. Trimming removed 2 bases from V and 3 bases from J; junction bases left unmatched: 7. Germline CDR1 MNHEY, CDR2 SVGEGT.

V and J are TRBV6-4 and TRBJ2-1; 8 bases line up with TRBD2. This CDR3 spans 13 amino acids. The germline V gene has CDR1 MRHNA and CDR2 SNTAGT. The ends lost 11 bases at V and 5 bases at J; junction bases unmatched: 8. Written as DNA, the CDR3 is TGTGCCTGCGGGGGGCCCCCGCACAATGAGCAGTTCTTC. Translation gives CACGGPPHNEQFF.

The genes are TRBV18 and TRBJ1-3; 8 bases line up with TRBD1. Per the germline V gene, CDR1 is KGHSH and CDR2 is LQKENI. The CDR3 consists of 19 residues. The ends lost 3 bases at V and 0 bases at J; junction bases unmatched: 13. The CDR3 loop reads CASSPYIGQGSPSGNTIYF. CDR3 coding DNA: TGTGCCAGCTCACCCTACATCGGACAGGGCAGCCCCTCTGGAAACACCATATATTTT. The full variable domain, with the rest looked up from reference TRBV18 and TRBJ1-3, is NAGVMQNPRHLVRRRGQEARLRCSPMKGHSHVYWYRQLPEEGLKFMVYLQKENIIDESGMPKERFSAEFPKEGPSILRIQQVVRGDSAAYFCASSPYIGQGSPSGNTIYFGEGSWLTVV.